The 9 T cell receptor beta chains given below trace back to one sample, sequenced in a study of blood T cell repertoires in COVID-19. Measured with immunoSEQ multiplex PCR; TCRdb has only the in-frame clones, and not every one. The table records under 300,000 clones, just under 85% of them present only once. The sample consisted of PBMCs or T cells enriched from blood (not recorded which). The receptor source for this set is a man aged 40-49 years who had recovered from COVID-19.

This clone was found once. This chain links TRBV11-2 with TRBJ2-2, with 10 bases identical to TRBD1. Germline trimming cut 2 bases from V and 4 bases from J; bases unmatched to any gene: 7. Germline values: CDR1 SGHAT, CDR2 FQNNGV. The CDR3 contains 17 residues. In DNA, the CDR3 is TGTGCCAGCAGCTTAAAGACAGGGGGCGCGGCCACCGGGGAGCTGTTTTTT. Translating it yields CASSLKTGGAATGELFF. Full variable domain (outside the CDR3, taken from reference TRBV11-2 and TRBJ2-2): EAGVAQSPRYKIIEKRQSVAFWCNPISGHATLYWYQQILGQGPKLLIQFQNNGVVDDSQLPKDRFSAERLKGVDSTLKIQPAKLEDSAVYLCASSLKTGGAATGELFFGEGSRLTVL.

The chain links TRBV7-3 to TRBJ1-2; D possibly corresponds to TRBD1 (5 bases). Trimming removed 3 bases from V and 3 bases from J, with 11 bases in between. Germline V gives CDR1 SGHTA, CDR2 FQGTGA. The CDR3 sequence is 14 residues long. In nucleotides, the CDR3 is TGTGCCAGCAGCTTGAGCGACAGACACTATGGCTACACCTTC. Protein sequence: CASSLSDRHYGYTF. The full variable domain, completed using reference TRBV7-3 and TRBJ1-2, is GAGVSQTPSNKVTEKGKYVELRCDPISGHTALYWYRQSLGQGPEFLIYFQGTGAADDSGLPNDRFFAVRPEGSVSTLKIQRTERGDSAVYLCASSLSDRHYGYTFGSGTRLTVV.

The chain has TRBV27 and TRBJ1-2; 7 positions agree with TRBD1. The CDR3 is 14 residues long. CDR1 is MNHEY and CDR2 is SMNVEV in the germline V gene (reference sequence). V trimming: 6 bases; J trimming: 3 bases; junction bases outside the gene matches: 7. Here the CDR3 reads CASSRGQTHYGYTF. The CDR3 coding sequence is TGTGCCAGCAGCCGGGGACAGACCCACTATGGCTACACCTTC.

The CDR3 DNA reads as TGTGCCAGCAAGCTGGACAGAGGGCCCCAAGAGACCCAGTACTTC. Translating gives CASKLDRGPQETQYF. The chain has TRBV6-5 and TRBJ2-5; D might be TRBD1 (6 bases). Germline loops: CDR1 MNHEY, CDR2 SVGAGI. This CDR3 spans 15 amino acids. V lost 7 bases and J 1 base, leaving 16 bases between the germline ends.

The chain carries TRBV24-1 and TRBJ2-3; D uncertain. Germline V gene data show CDR1 as KGHDR and CDR2 as SFDVKD. The CDR3 is 13 amino acids. Trimming shortened V by 0 bases and J by 6 bases, and 6 bases separated the two germline ends. The chain's CDR3 is CATSDLNGDTQYF. In nucleotides, the CDR3 is TGTGCCACCAGTGATTTGAACGGGGATACGCAGTATTTT.

The rearrangement uses TRBV30 and TRBJ2-4; 8 positions agree with TRBD2. The CDR3 contains 12 residues. Germline CDR1 is GTSNPN and CDR2 is SVGIG (reference sequence). After removal of 1 base from V and 7 bases from J, the junction contained 0 bases not matched to a gene. CDR3 sequence (DNA): TGTGCCTGGAGTGGGACTAGCAACATTCAGTACTTC. The encoded protein is CAWSGTSNIQYF.

The chain is built from TRBV19 and TRBJ1-5, with D maybe TRBD1 (6 bases). This CDR3 is 15 amino acids long. From germline, CDR1 is LNHDA and CDR2 SQIVND (reference sequence). V lost 7 bases and J lost 4, with 17 bases in between. CDR3 amino acids: CASTDSGTPNQPQHF. The DNA for the CDR3 is TGTGCCAGTACCGACTCGGGGACACCGAATCAGCCCCAGCATTTT.

The chain couples TRBV4-1 to TRBJ2-7; tentatively, D is TRBD2 (7 bases). The germline V gene has CDR1 MGHRA and CDR2 YSYEKL. V lost 2 bases to trimming and J lost 2 bases, with 16 bases between them. The CDR3 is made up of 16 amino acids. CDR3 in amino acids: CASSQPRRGPPYEQYF. CDR3 bases: TGCGCCAGCAGCCAACCCAGGCGGGGGCCACCCTACGAGCAGTACTTC.

In its sample, this clone was seen a few times. The chain combines TRBV7-9 with TRBJ1-1; D not certain. Germline V gene lookup returns CDR1 SEHNR and CDR2 FQNEAQ (reference sequence). The CDR3 loop spans 12 amino acids. V lost 0 bases and J lost 10, with 9 bases in between. CDR3 nucleotides: TGTGCCAGCAGCTTAGCCATCAACAGAGCTTTCTTT. Translation gives CASSLAINRAFF.